This T cell receptor beta chain was sequenced in a study of cytomegalovirus exposure and HLA in healthy donors. Germline values: CDR1 MNHEY, CDR2 SVGAGI. The CDR3 has 15 amino acids. The trim removed 5 bases at V and 1 base at J, leaving 6 bases unmatched. Findings and limits, study-wide: Per a prior analysis, the majority of TCR beta V segments were productive roughly 90% or roughly 30% of the time. Immune exposure information comprised only CMV serostatus. Compared with the approximately 670-donor mean, an Asian-associated ancestry cluster reportedly had fewer N-insertions, according to a later analysis.

PCR employed 60 Vbeta and 13 Jbeta primers. Sequenced by immunoSEQ multiplex PCR; TCRdb stores in-frame clones only, minus some. The data contain 30,000 to 45,000 clones, over 40% of them singletons. Worth noting for this clone: Its antigen is unknown.

Sequenced: PBMCs. The genes are TRBV6-5 and TRBJ2-3; 7 positions agree with TRBD2. This sequence originates from a woman in her 40s in good health and CMV-seropositive. CDR3 residues: CASSPRGDGTDTQYF. CDR3 nucleotides: TGTGCCAGCAGTCCCCGGGGGGACGGCACAGATACGCAGTATTTT.